This TCR beta chain was sequenced during a study of blood T cell repertoires in COVID-19. Study-level background: Collection of acute and convalescent COVID-19 samples took place in the United States, Italy and Spain. PBMCs, B-cell-depleted T cells, or T cells were the source of the cDNA or gDNA that made up the material.

Under the authors' procedure: Reference gene primers were amplified, and this amplification served to estimate nucleated cell counts. The table came from immunoSEQ multiplex PCR; TCRdb's copy has only in-frame clones and leaves some out. The V and J calls and clone size are taken from that table; D and trimming were inferred from the DNA. The sample includes about 100,000 clones, about 85% seen only once; the top ten take 13%. The CDR3 is 14 residues long. The trim removed 4 bases at V and 3 bases at J, leaving 5 bases unmatched. The germline CDR1 and CDR2 sequences are SGHRS and YFSETQ. The sequenced sample was peripheral blood. This clonotype originated in a man in his fifties with active or convalescent COVID-19. J is TRBJ2-7 and V is TRBV5-1; 9 nucleotides line up with TRBD1. The DNA for the CDR3 is TGCGCCAGCAGCGCCTCGACAGGGGGCTACGAGCAGTACTTC. It is translated as CASSASTGGYEQYF.